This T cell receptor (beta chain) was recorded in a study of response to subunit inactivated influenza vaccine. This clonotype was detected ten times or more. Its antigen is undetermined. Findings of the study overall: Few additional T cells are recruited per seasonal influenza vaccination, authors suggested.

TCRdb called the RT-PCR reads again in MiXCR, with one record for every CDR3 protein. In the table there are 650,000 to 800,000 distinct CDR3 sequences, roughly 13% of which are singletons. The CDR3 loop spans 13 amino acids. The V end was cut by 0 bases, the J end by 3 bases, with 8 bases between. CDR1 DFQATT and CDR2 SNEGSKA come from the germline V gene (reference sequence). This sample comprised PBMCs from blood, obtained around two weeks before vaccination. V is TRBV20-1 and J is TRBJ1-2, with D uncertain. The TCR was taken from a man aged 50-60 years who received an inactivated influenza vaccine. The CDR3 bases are TGCAGTGCTAGAGATTCCCGGGACTATGGCTACACCTTC. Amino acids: CSARDSRDYGYTF.